This is a list of T cell receptor beta chains from one sample in a study of T cell changes during pregnancy in multiple sclerosis. Assay: immunoSEQ multiplex PCR; the TCRdb copy retains only in-frame clones and omits some. The sample lists approximately 88,000 clones, approximately 94% occurring once. The source was peripheral blood, collected in the third trimester of pregnancy. Receptor source: a female donor with multiple sclerosis, enrolled in a pregnancy study. Each CDR3 is given with its conserved first and last residue. Fields, in order: V gene, J gene, D gene, clone size, CDR3 DNA, CDR3 protein. A D gene is named only where the DNA matches it firmly. Not all rows give a size; the values are once, few, many and, for expanded clones, a class.

v_call: TRBV6-1
j_call: TRBJ1-4
d_call: TRBD1
clone_size: NA
cdr3_nt: TGTGCCAGCAGACAGGGGCCGGCTAATGAAAAACTGTTTTTT
cdr3_aa: CASRQGPANEKLFF

v_call: TRBV5-6
j_call: TRBJ1-1
d_call: NA
clone_size: NA
cdr3_nt: TGTGCCAGCAGCTTGGCCTCGGAACAGGGTCCCACTGAAGCTTTCTTT
cdr3_aa: CASSLASEQGPTEAFF

v_call: TRBV19
j_call: TRBJ2-3
d_call: NA
clone_size: NA
cdr3_nt: TGTGCCAGTAGTGTTTATTGGAGGGATACGCAGTATTTT
cdr3_aa: CASSVYWRDTQYF

v_call: TRBV28
j_call: TRBJ2-7
d_call: NA
clone_size: NA
cdr3_nt: TGTGCCATACGGGCGGGGGAGCAGTACTTC
cdr3_aa: CAIRAGEQYF

v_call: TRBV19
j_call: TRBJ2-2
d_call: TRBD2
clone_size: NA
cdr3_nt: TGTGCCACTACTAGCGGGAGAGGAGCCGGGGAGCTGTTTTTT
cdr3_aa: CATTSGRGAGELFF

v_call: TRBV7-2
j_call: TRBJ2-5
d_call: NA
clone_size: NA
cdr3_nt: TGTGCCAGCAGCTTAGCGGGAGTGGGAGAGACCCAGTACTTC
cdr3_aa: CASSLAGVGETQYF

v_call: TRBV7-2
j_call: TRBJ1-3
d_call: TRBD1
clone_size: NA
cdr3_nt: TGTGCCAGCAGCCCGAGGACAGGACCCTCTGGAAACACCATATATTTT
cdr3_aa: CASSPRTGPSGNTIYF

v_call: TRBV4-3
j_call: TRBJ2-2
d_call: NA
clone_size: once
cdr3_nt: TGCGCCAGCAGCCAAGAACGGAGGGCCGGGGAGCTGTTTTTT
cdr3_aa: CASSQERRAGELFF

v_call: TRBV5-3
j_call: TRBJ2-7
d_call: TRBD2
clone_size: NA
cdr3_nt: TGTGCCAGAAGCTTGATTAGCGGGTCACATCCTCCTTGGAGGTCCTACGAGCAGTACTTC
cdr3_aa: CARSLISGSHPPWRSYEQYF

v_call: TRBV29-1
j_call: TRBJ2-5
d_call: TRBD2
clone_size: NA
cdr3_nt: TGCAGCGTTGACTGGACTAGCGGGATGGAGACCCAGTACTTC
cdr3_aa: CSVDWTSGMETQYF

v_call: TRBV19
j_call: TRBJ2-7
d_call: NA
clone_size: NA
cdr3_nt: TGTGCCAGTAGCTCAAGTCACACATACGAGCAGTACTTC
cdr3_aa: CASSSSHTYEQYF

v_call: TRBV28
j_call: TRBJ1-2
d_call: NA
clone_size: NA
cdr3_nt: TGTGCCAGCAGCCTTCCACAGGACCCCTATGGCTACACCTTC
cdr3_aa: CASSLPQDPYGYTF

v_call: TRBV5-5
j_call: TRBJ2-2
d_call: NA
clone_size: NA
cdr3_nt: TGTGCCAGCAGCCATGACATTACCGGGGAGCTGTTTTTT
cdr3_aa: CASSHDITGELFF

v_call: TRBV27
j_call: TRBJ2-1
d_call: TRBD2
clone_size: NA
cdr3_nt: TGTGCCAGCAGTTTGCCTAGCGGGAGGGCCATGTCCTACAATGAGCAGTTCTTC
cdr3_aa: CASSLPSGRAMSYNEQFF

v_call: TRBV6-5
j_call: TRBJ1-1
d_call: TRBD1
clone_size: once
cdr3_nt: TGTGCCAGCAGTTACTCGACAGGGGAGAACACTGAAGCTTTCTTT
cdr3_aa: CASSYSTGENTEAFF

v_call: TRBV14
j_call: TRBJ2-1
d_call: TRBD2
clone_size: NA
cdr3_nt: TGTGCCAGCAGCCCCCGACTAGCGGGAGGGCCCGTTGAGCAGTTCTTC
cdr3_aa: CASSPRLAGGPVEQFF

v_call: TRBV28
j_call: TRBJ2-5
d_call: NA
clone_size: NA
cdr3_nt: TGTGCCAGCAGTTTTGGAGGGACCCAGTACTTC
cdr3_aa: CASSFGGTQYF

v_call: TRBV2
j_call: TRBJ1-1
d_call: NA
clone_size: NA
cdr3_nt: TGTGCCAGCAGTGCGACCCGGGGGACTGAAGCTTTCTTT
cdr3_aa: CASSATRGTEAFF

v_call: TRBV15
j_call: TRBJ2-1
d_call: TRBD2
clone_size: NA
cdr3_nt: TGTGCCACCAGCACTAGCGGAACGTCCTACAATGAGCAGTTCTTC
cdr3_aa: CATSTSGTSYNEQFF

v_call: TRBV5-4
j_call: TRBJ1-2
d_call: NA
clone_size: NA
cdr3_nt: TGTGCCAGCAGCTTGGACAGGGACCGTGGCTACACCTTC
cdr3_aa: CASSLDRDRGYTF

v_call: TRBV27
j_call: TRBJ1-2
d_call: TRBD1
clone_size: NA
cdr3_nt: TGTGCCACATGGGACAGGGTCCATGGCTACACCTTC
cdr3_aa: CATWDRVHGYTF

v_call: TRBV2
j_call: TRBJ2-4
d_call: NA
clone_size: NA
cdr3_nt: TGTGCCAGTACAGGGTTGGACATTCAGTACTTC
cdr3_aa: CASTGLDIQYF

v_call: TRBV9
j_call: TRBJ2-3
d_call: TRBD2
clone_size: NA
cdr3_nt: TGTGCCAGCAGCGTAGAGGGGGGGACTAGCGGGACAAGCACAGATACGCAGTATTTT
cdr3_aa: CASSVEGGTSGTSTDTQYF